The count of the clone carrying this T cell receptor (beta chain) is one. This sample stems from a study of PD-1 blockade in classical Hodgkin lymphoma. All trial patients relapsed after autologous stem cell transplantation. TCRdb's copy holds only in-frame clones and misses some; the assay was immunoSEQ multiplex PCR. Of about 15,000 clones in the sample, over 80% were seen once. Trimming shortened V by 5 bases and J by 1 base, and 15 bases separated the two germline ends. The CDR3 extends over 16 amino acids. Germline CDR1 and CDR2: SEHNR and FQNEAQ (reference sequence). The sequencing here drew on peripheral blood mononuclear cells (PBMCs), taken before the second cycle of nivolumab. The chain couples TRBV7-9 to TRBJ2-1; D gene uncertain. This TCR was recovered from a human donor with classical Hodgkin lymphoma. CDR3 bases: TGTGCCAGCAGCCCTAAGGGCTCCCTATCCTACAATGAGCAGTTCTTC. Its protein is CASSPKGSLSYNEQFF. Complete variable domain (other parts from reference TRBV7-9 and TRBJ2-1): DTGVSQNPRHKITKRGQNVTFRCDPISEHNRLYWYRQTLGQGPEFLTYFQNEAQLEKSRLLSDRFSAERPKGSFSTLEIQRTEQGDSAMYLCASSPKGSLSYNEQFFGPGTRLTVL.